This TCR beta chain was captured in a study of human T cells and chemical hapten exposure. The ends were cut back, 0 bases at V and 0 bases at J, with 8 bases in the middle. The CDR3 runs to 15 residues. Germline loops: CDR1 SGHVS, CDR2 FQNEAQ. A single record per CDR3 protein comes from TCRdb applying MiXCR to the RACE reads. The profile covers 350,000 or so distinct CDR3 sequences, with about 7% appearing a single time and less than 10% taken by the ten largest. This sample's time point: patch test 1, 2 weeks after DPC sensitization. Indicated treatment: therapeutic diphenylcyclopropenone sensitization with weekly scalp DPC. Blood was drawn before each patch test was applied. This clonotype was observed at least ten times.

The sample consisted of whole blood, taken in connection with sensitization to the hapten diphenylcyclopropenone (DPC). The source is a young woman with alopecia areata. Some clones in this sample may be carry-over from other donors' samples. The chain links TRBV7-8 to TRBJ2-5; D is unclear. The CDR3 nucleotides read TGTGCCAGCAGCTTAGCGCGACCGTACCAAGAGACCCAGTACTTC. This translates into CASSLARPYQETQYF.